This T cell receptor beta chain is drawn from a study of cytomegalovirus exposure and HLA in healthy donors. Study conclusions and caveats: The classifier reportedly diagnosed cytomegalovirus status with high specificity and sensitivity. In a later analysis, compared with equally common non-associated chains, HLA-associated beta chains were more expanded.

This clone was counted a few times. What it recognizes is unknown. 60 Vbeta and 13 Jbeta primers were used in PCR. Repertoires were generated with immunoSEQ multiplex PCR, while TCRdb's copy carries only in-frame clones and drops some. The profile shows more than 85,000 clones, roughly 12% of them singletons. The CDR3 is 12 residues long. V was pared by 3 bases and J by 3 bases, with 4 bases between. Germline V gene lookup returns CDR1 SGHNT and CDR2 YYREEE (reference sequence). The sample was PBMCs. The clonotype was recovered from a man between 40 and 49 years old in good health and CMV-seropositive. The rearrangement links TRBV5-4 to TRBJ1-5, with D hard to call. In DNA, the CDR3 is TGTGCCAGCAGCTACAACAATCAGCCCCAGCATTTT. Protein sequence: CASSYNNQPQHF.